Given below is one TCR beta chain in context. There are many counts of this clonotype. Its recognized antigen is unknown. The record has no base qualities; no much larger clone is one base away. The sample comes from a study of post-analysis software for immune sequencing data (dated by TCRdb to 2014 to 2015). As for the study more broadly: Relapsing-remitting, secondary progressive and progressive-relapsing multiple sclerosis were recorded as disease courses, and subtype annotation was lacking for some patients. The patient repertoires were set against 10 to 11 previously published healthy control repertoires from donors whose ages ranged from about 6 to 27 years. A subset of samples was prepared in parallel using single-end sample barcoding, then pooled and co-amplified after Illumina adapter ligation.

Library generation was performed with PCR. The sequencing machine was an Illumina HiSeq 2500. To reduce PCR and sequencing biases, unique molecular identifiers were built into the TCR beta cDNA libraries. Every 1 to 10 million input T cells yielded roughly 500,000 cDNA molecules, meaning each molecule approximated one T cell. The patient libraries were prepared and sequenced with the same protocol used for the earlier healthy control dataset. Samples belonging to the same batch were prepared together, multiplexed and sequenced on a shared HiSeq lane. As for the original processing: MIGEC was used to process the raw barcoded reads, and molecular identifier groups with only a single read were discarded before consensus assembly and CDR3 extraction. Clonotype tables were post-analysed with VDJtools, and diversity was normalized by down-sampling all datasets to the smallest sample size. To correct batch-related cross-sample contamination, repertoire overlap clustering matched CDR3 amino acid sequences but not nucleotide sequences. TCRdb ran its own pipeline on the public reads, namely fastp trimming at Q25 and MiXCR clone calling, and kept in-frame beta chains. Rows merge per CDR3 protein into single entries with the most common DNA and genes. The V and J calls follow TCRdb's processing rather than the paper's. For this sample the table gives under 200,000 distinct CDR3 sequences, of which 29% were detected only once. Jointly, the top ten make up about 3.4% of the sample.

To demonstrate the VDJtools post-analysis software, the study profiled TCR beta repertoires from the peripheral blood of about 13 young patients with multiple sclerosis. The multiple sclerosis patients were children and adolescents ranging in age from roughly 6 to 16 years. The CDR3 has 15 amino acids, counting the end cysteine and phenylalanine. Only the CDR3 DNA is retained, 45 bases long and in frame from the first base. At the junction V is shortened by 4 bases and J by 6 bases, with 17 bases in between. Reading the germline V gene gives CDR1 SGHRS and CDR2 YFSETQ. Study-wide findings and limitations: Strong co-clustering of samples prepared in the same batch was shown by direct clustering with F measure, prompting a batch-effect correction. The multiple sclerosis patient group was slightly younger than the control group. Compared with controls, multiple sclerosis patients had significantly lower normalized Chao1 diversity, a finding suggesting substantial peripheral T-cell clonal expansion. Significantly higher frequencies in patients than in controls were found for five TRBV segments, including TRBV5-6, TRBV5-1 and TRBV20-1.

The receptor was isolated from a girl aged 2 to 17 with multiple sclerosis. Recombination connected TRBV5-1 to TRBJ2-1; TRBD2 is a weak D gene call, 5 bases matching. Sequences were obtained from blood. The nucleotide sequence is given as TGCGCCAGCAGCCCAATTGGGGAGCGACGCAATGAGCAGTTCTTC. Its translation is CASSPIGERRNEQFF.